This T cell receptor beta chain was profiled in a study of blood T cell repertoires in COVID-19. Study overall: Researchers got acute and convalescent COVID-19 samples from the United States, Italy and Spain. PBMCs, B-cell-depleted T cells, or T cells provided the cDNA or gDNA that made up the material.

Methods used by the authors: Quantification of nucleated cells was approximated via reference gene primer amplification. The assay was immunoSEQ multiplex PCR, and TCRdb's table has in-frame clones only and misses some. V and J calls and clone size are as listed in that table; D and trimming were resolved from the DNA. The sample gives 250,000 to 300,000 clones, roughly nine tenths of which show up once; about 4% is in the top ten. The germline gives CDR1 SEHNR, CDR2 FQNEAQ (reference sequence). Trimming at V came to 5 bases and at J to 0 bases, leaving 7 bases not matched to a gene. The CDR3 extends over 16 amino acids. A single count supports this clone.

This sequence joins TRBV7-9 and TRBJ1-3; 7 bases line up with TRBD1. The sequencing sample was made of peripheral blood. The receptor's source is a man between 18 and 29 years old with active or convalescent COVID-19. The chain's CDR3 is CASSPKYRGSGNTIYF. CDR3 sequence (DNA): TGTGCCAGCAGCCCCAAATACAGGGGCTCTGGAAACACCATATATTTT. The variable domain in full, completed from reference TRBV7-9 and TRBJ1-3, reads DTGVSQNPRHKITKRGQNVTFRCDPISEHNRLYWYRQTLGQGPEFLTYFQNEAQLEKSRLLSDRFSAERPKGSFSTLEIQRTEQGDSAMYLCASSPKYRGSGNTIYFGEGSWLTVV.